This T cell receptor (beta chain) was sequenced in a study of blood T cells in healthy people across ages. The wider study: Roughly one uniquely barcoded beta molecule per two T cells was captured.

With a J-beta primer mix and a sample-barcoded 5' primer, a second PCR ran about 7 to 12 cycles. Every sample returned 2.5 million or more CDR3-containing paired-end reads. TCRdb reprocessed the 5' RACE reads with MiXCR, giving one entry per CDR3 protein. The sample has some 1.5 million distinct CDR3 sequences, roughly 28% seen once. Study-wide results and limits: The fall in TCR beta diversity per million T cells was roughly linear with age.

The table lists this clonotype with many counts. Its antigen remains unknown. Russia was home to the donors, healthy Caucasian individuals aged roughly 6 to 90. Germline trimming cut 5 bases from V and 2 bases from J; bases unmatched to any gene: 6. Germline V gene data show CDR1 as SGHTA and CDR2 as FQGNSA. The CDR3 runs to 14 residues. This TCR came from a woman in her twenties or thirties in good health. The source material was blood. This chain links TRBV7-2 with TRBJ2-7; TRBD1 agrees at 7 bases. CDR3 amino acids: CASSTGQVPYEQYF. CDR3 sequence (DNA): TGTGCCAGCAGCACAGGACAGGTCCCCTACGAGCAGTACTTC.